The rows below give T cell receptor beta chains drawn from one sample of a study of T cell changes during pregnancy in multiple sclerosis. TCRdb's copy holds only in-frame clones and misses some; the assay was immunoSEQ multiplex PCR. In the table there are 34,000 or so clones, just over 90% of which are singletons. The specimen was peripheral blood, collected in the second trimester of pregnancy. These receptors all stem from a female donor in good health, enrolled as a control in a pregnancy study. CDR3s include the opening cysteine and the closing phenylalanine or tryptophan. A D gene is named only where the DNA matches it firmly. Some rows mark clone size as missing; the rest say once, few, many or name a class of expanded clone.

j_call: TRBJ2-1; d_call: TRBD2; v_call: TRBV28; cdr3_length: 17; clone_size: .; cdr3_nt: TGTGCCAGCAGTTTGACCCTTGTGCGGGAGACCGGCAATGAGCAGTTCTTC; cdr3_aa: CASSLTLVRETGNEQFF
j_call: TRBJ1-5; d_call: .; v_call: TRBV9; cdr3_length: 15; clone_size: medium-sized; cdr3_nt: TGTGCCAGCAGTGAAGCCCAGGGAACGGGCCAGCCCCAGCATTTT; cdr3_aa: CASSEAQGTGQPQHF
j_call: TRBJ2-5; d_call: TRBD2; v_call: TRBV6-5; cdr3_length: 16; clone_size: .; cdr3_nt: TGTGCCAGCAGTTTCACCGGGACTAGCGGGGAAGAGACCCAGTACTTC; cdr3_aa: CASSFTGTSGEETQYF
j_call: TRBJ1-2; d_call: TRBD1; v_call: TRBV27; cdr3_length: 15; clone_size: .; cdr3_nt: TGTGCCAGCAGTCCGCCGGGACAGGGGATCTATGGCTACACCTTC; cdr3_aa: CASSPPGQGIYGYTF
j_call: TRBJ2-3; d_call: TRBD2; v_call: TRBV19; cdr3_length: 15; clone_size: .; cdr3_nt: TGTGCCAGTCAACCTAGCGGGAGGGCCGTAGATACGCAGTATTTT; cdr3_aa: CASQPSGRAVDTQYF
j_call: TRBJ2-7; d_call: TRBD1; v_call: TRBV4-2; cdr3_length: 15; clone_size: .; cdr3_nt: TGTGCCAGCAGCCAAGACTGGGACAGCTCCTACGAGCAGTACTTC; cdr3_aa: CASSQDWDSSYEQYF
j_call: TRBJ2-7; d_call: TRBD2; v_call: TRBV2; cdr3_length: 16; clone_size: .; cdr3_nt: TGTGCCAGCAGTGAAGAGGTCTGGGAGGGAGGTAACGAGCAGTACTTC; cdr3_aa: CASSEEVWEGGNEQYF
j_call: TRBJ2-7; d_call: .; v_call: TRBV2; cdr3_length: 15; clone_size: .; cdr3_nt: TGTGCCAGCAGCGGCCTGTACACAGCAACCTACGAGCAGTACTTC; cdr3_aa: CASSGLYTATYEQYF
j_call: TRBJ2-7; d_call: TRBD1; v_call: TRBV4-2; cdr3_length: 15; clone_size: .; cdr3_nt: TGTGCCAGCAGCCGCGAGGGACAGGGAGCCTACGAGCAGTACTTC; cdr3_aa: CASSREGQGAYEQYF
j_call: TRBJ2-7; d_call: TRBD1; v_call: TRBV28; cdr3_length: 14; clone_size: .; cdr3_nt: TGTGCCAGCAGGGGTCAGGGGGCAGGGTACGAGCAGTACTTC; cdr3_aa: CASRGQGAGYEQYF
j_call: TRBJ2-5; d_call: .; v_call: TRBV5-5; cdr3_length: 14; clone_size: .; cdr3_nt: TGTGCCAGCAGCTTGGAGGTCAAGAGGGAGACCCAGTACTTC; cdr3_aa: CASSLEVKRETQYF
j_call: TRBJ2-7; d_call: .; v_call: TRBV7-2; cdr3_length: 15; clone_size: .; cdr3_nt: TGTGCCAGCAGCTCCGAAACGGTCCTAGGTTCCGAGCAGTACTTC; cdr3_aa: CASSSETVLGSEQYF
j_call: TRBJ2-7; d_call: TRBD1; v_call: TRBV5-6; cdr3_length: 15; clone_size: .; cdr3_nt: TGTGCCAGCAGCTTGGGGCCCGGGACAGGCTACGAGCAGTACTTC; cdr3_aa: CASSLGPGTGYEQYF
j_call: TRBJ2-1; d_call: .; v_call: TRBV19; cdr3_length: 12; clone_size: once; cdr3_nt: TGTGCCAGTAGTATAGCGGGCGGGAACGAGTTCTTC; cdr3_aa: CASSIAGGNEFF